These 6 T cell receptor beta chains were sequenced from one sample in a study of shared clonotypes between healthy human individuals. Only in-frame clones appear in the TCRdb table, and some are missing; sequencing was by immunoSEQ multiplex PCR. The data hold 490,000 or so clones, with roughly four fifths observed a single time. What was sequenced was PBMCs. The receptors derive from a woman aged 40 to 50 in good health. Some clones in this sample may be carry-over from other donors' samples.

The gene calls are TRBV9 and TRBJ1-1; the match to TRBD1 covers 7 bases. V lost 2 bases and J lost 1; bases outside the gene matches: 2. CDR1 is SGDLS, CDR2 YYNGEE, per germline. The CDR3 runs to 14 residues. Here the CDR3 DNA reads TGTGCCAGCAGCGTTGGGACAGAGAACACTGAAGCTTTCTTT. Translation: CASSVGTENTEAFF.

The chain employs TRBV27 and TRBJ2-1; no firm D call. The length of the CDR3 is 14 residues. Trimming pared 0 bases from V and 10 bases from J, leaving 13 bases between. CDR1 is MNHEY, CDR2 SMNVEV, per germline (reference sequence). The CDR3 coding sequence is TGTGCCAGCAGTTTATCGATTTGGGGTCGGGAGCAGTTCTTC. This encodes CASSLSIWGREQFF.

This clone was recorded only once. CDR3 sequence (DNA): TGTGCCAGTTGGGCGGATTCCTGGGAGCAGTACTTC. This gives the protein CASWADSWEQYF. This chain connects TRBV6-1 to TRBJ2-7; D ambiguous. This CDR3 has 12 residues. The ends were cut back, 9 bases at V and 7 bases at J, with 16 bases in the middle. CDR1 and CDR2 from the germline V gene are MNHNS and SASEGT.

This chain joins TRBV6-5 and TRBJ2-3, with D perhaps TRBD1 or TRBD2 (5 bases each). Germline CDR1 MNHEY, CDR2 SVGAGI. The CDR3 totals 12 residues. The V and J ends lost 7 bases and 2 bases respectively, with 7 bases between them. This chain's CDR3 is CASKGPTDTQYF. CDR3 DNA sequence: TGTGCCAGCAAGGGACCCACAGATACGCAGTATTTT.

The chain recombines TRBV7-6 with TRBJ2-7, with TRBD2 identical over 11 bases. Germline V CDR1 and CDR2: SGHVS, FNYEAQ. V gave up 5 bases and J gave up 0 bases; unmatched junction bases: 3. The CDR3 covers 15 residues. CDR3 protein: CASSTSGGSSYEQYF. CDR3 nucleotide sequence: TGTGCCAGCAGCACTAGCGGGGGTTCCTCCTACGAGCAGTACTTC.

This clone was recorded once. The chain recombines TRBV15 with TRBJ2-7; TRBD1 or TRBD2 may be the D gene (5 bases each). The V end was cut by 5 bases, the J end by 3 bases, with 20 bases between. The germline gives CDR1 LNHNV, CDR2 YYDKDF (reference sequence). The CDR3 has 16 residues. The CDR3 sequence: CATSVGLGESYYEQYF. The CDR3 DNA reads TGTGCCACCAGCGTAGGCCTGGGGGAGTCCTACTACGAGCAGTACTTC.